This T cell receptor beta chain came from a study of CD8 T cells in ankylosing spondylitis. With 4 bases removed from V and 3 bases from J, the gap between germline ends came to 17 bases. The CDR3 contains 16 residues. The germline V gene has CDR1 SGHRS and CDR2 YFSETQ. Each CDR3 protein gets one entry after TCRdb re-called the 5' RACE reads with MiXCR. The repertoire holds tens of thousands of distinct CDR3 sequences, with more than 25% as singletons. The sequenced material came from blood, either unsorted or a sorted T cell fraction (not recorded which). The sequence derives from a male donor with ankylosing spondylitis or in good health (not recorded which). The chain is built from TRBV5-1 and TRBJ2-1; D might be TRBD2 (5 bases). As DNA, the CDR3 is TGCGCCAGCAGCGCCGACGGTGGGAGTTACTACAATGAGCAGTTCTTC. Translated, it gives CASSADGGSYYNEQFF.